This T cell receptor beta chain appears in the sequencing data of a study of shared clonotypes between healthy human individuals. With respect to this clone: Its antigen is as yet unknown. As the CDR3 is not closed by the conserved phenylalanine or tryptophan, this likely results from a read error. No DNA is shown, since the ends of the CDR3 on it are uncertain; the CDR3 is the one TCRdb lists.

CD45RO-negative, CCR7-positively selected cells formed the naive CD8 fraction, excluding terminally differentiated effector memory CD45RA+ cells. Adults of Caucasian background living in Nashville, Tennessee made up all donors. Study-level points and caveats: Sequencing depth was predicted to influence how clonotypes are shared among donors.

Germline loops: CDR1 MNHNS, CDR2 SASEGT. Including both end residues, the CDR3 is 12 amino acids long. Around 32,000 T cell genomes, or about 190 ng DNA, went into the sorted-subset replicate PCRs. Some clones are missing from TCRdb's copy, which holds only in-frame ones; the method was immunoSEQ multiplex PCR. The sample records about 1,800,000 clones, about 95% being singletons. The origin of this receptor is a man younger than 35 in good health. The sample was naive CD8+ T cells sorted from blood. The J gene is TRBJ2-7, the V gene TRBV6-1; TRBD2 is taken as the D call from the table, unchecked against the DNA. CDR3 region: CASSDFGVLASS.